This T cell receptor (beta chain) was sequenced for a study of blood T cells in healthy people across ages. The study, taken as a whole, reports: Diversity figures based on one million T cells were deemed too low.

This clonotype was observed a handful of times. Antigen unknown. PCR was performed a second time for 7 to 11 cycles using a sample-barcoded 5' primer and a J-beta primer mix. TCRdb redid the calling of the 5' RACE reads with MiXCR, one entry per CDR3 protein. The data contain approximately 2,000,000 distinct CDR3 sequences, approximately 40% of them singletons. The study recruited healthy Caucasian donors from Russia who were aged roughly 6 to 95. A minimum of 7 million PBMCs was isolated per sample. The V end lost 6 bases, the J end lost 7 bases, and 9 bases lay between the germline ends. The CDR3 is 12 amino acids. CDR1 SEHNR and CDR2 FQNEAQ come from the germline V gene (reference sequence).

The sequence derives from a human donor in good health. The material sequenced was blood. The V and J genes are TRBV7-9 and TRBJ2-2, with unresolved D. In nucleotides, the CDR3 is TGTGCCAGCAGTGGGGTAGTCGGGGAGCTGTTTTTT. It yields the protein CASSGVVGELFF.